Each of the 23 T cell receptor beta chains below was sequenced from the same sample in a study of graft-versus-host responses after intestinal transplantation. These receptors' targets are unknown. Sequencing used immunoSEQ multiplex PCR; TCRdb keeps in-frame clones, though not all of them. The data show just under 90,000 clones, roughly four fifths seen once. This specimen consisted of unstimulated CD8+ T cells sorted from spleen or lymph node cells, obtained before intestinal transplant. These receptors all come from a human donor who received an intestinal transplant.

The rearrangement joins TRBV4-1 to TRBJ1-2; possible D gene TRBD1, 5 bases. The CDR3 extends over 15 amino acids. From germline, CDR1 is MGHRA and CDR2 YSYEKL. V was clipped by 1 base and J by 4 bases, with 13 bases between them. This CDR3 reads CASSQGPPGSYGYTF. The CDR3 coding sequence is TGCGCCAGCAGCCAAGGCCCCCCAGGGAGCTATGGCTACACCTTC.

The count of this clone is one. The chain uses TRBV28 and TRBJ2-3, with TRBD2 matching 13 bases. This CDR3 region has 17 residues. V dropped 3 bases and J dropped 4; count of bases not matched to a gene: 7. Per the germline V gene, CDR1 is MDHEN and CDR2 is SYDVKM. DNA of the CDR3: TGTGCCAGCAGTTTGGGTACTAGCGGGAGGGCATCAGATACGCAGTATTTT. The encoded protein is CASSLGTSGRASDTQYF.

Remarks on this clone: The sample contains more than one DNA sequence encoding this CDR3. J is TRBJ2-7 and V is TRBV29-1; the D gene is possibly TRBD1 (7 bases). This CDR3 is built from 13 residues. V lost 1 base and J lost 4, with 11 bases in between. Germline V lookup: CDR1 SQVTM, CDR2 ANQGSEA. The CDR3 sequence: CSVEGAGGYEQYF. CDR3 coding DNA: TGCAGCGTTGAAGGGGCAGGGGGGTACGAGCAGTACTTC.

The CDR3: CASSSIQGFQETQYF. In nucleotides, the CDR3 is TGCGCCAGCAGCTCCATTCAGGGATTCCAAGAGACCCAGTACTTC. This chain uses TRBV4-1 with TRBJ2-5; possible D gene TRBD1, 5 bases. V was clipped by 5 bases and J by 1 base, with 14 bases between them. Germline values: CDR1 MGHRA, CDR2 YSYEKL. The CDR3 is 15 residues long.

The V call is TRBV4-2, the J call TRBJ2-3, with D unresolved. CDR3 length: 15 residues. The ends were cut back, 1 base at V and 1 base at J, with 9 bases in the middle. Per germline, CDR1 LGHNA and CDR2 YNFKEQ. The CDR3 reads CASSQGGRGTDTQYF. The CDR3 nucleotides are TGTGCCAGCAGCCAAGGTGGACGGGGCACAGATACGCAGTATTTT.

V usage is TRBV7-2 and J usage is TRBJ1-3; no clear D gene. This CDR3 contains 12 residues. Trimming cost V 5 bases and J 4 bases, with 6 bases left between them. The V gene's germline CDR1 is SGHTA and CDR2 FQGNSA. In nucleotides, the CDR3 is TGTGCCAGCAGCCTAATAGGAAACACCATATATTTT. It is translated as CASSLIGNTIYF.

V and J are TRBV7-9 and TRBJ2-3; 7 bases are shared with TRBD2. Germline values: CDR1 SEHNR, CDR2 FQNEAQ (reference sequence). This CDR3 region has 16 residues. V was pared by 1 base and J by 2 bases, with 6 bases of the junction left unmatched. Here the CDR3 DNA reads TGTGCCAGCAGCTTAGAGGGACTAACAAACACAGATACGCAGTATTTT. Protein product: CASSLEGLTNTDTQYF.

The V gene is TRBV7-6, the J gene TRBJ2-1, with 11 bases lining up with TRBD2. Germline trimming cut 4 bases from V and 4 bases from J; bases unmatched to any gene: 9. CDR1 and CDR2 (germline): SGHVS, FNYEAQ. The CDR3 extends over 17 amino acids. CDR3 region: CASSSRDLAGGYNEQFF. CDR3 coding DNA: TGTGCCAGCAGCTCTAGAGATCTAGCGGGGGGATACAATGAGCAGTTCTTC.

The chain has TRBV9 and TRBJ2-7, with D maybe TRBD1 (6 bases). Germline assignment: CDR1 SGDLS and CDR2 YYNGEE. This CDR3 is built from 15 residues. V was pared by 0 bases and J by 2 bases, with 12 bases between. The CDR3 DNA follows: TGTGCCAGCAGCGTAGGAGTAAGGGGGACCTACGAGCAGTACTTC. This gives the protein CASSVGVRGTYEQYF.

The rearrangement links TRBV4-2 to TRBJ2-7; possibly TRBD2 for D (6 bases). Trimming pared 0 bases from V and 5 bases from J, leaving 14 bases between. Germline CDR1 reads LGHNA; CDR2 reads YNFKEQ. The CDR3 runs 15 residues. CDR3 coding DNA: TGTGCCAGCAGCCAAGAGGGACTTGGGCTAGACGAGCAGTACTTC. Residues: CASSQEGLGLDEQYF.

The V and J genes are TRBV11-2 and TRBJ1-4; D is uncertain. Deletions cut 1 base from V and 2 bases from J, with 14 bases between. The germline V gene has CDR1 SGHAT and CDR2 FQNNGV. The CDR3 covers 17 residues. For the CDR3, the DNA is TGTGCCAGCAGCTTAGTTGAGCGGCCTAGGACTAATGAAAAACTGTTTTTT. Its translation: CASSLVERPRTNEKLFF.

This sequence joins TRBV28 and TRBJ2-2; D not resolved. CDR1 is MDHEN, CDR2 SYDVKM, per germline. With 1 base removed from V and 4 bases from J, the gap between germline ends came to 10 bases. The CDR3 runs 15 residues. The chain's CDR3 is CASSLYGVVTGELFF. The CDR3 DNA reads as TGTGCCAGCAGTTTATATGGCGTAGTCACCGGGGAGCTGTTTTTT. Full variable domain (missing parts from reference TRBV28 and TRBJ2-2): DVKVTQSSRYLVKRTGEKVFLECVQDMDHENMFWYRQDPGLGLRLIYFSYDVKMKEKGDIPEGYSVSREKKERFSLILESASTNQTSMYLCASSLYGVVTGELFFGEGSRLTVL.

CDR3 nucleotides: TGCAGTGGGGACACTAACTATGGCTACACCTTC. Protein sequence: CSGDTNYGYTF. The chain joins TRBV20-1 to TRBJ1-2; possibly TRBD1 for D (6 bases). Trimming removed 7 bases from V and 0 bases from J, with 6 bases in between. This CDR3 is built from 11 residues. The germline V gene encodes CDR1 DFQATT and CDR2 SNEGSKA (reference sequence).

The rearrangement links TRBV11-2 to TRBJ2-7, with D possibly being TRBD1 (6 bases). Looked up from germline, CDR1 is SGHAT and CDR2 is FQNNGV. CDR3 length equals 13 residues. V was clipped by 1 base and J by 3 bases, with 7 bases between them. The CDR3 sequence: CASSLGQDYEQYF. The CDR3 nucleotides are TGTGCCAGCAGCTTAGGACAGGACTACGAGCAGTACTTC.

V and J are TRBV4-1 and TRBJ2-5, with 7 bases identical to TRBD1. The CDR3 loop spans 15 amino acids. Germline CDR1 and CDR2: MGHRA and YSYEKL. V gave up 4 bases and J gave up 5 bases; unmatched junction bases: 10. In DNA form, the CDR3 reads TGCGCCAGCAGCCTCCAGAGGACAGGCGAGGAGACCCAGTACTTC. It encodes CASSLQRTGEETQYF.

The CDR3 reads CASSVGEGQSLHF. In DNA form, the CDR3 reads TGTGCCAGCAGCGTAGGCGAGGGGCAATCCCTCCACTTT. This rearrangement joins TRBV9 to TRBJ1-6; D is possibly TRBD1 (5 bases). This CDR3 region has 13 residues. Germline CDR1 is SGDLS and CDR2 is YYNGEE. V shed 0 bases and J shed 14 bases, with 12 bases lying between them.

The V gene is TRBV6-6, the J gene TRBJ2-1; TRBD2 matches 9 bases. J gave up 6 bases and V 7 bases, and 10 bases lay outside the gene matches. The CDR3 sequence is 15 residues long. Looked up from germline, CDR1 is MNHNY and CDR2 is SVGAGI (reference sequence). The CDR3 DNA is TGTGCCAGCACAGATAGGCTAGCGGGGCTCAATGAGCAGTTCTTC. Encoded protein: CASTDRLAGLNEQFF.

The CDR3 region is CASGLVPWEDSSYEQYF. CDR3 DNA: TGTGCTAGTGGTTTGGTACCTTGGGAGGACAGCTCCTACGAGCAGTACTTC. The V gene is TRBV12-5, the J gene TRBJ2-7; D could derive from TRBD1 or TRBD2 (6 bases each). Deletions cut 0 bases from V and 0 bases from J, with 15 bases between. CDR1 and CDR2 (germline): LGHNT, FRNRAP. The CDR3 totals 17 residues.

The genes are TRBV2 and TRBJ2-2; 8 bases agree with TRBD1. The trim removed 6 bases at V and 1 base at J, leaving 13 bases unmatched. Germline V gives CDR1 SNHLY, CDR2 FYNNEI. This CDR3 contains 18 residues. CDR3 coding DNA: TGTGCCAGCAGCGCCTTTGTTTTCGGGACAGGGAACACCGGGGAGCTGTTTTTT. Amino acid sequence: CASSAFVFGTGNTGELFF.

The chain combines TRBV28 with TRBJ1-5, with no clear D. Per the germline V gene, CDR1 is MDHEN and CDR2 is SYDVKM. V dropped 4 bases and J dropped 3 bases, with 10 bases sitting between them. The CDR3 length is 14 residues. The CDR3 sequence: CASSWFQTNQPQHF. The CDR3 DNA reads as TGTGCCAGCAGTTGGTTTCAGACCAATCAGCCCCAGCATTTT. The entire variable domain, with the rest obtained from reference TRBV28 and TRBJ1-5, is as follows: DVKVTQSSRYLVKRTGEKVFLECVQDMDHENMFWYRQDPGLGLRLIYFSYDVKMKEKGDIPEGYSVSREKKERFSLILESASTNQTSMYLCASSWFQTNQPQHFGDGTRLSIL.

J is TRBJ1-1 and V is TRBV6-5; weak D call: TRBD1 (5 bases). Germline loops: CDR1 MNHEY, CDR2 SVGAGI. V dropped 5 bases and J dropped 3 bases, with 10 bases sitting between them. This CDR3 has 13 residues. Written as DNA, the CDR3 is TGTGCCAGCAGTAAGAGGGGATACACTGAAGCTTTCTTT. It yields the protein CASSKRGYTEAFF.

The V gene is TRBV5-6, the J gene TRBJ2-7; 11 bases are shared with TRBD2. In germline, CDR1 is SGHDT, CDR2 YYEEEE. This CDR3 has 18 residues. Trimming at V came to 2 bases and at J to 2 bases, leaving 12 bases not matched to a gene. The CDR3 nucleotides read TGTGCCAGCAGCTTCACACTAGCGGGAGCTGTTCTTGCCTACGAGCAGTACTTC. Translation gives CASSFTLAGAVLAYEQYF.

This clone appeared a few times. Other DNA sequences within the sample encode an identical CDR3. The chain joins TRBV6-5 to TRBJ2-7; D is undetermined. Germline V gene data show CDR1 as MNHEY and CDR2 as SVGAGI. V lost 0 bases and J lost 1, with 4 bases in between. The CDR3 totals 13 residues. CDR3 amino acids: CASSYSQSYEQYF. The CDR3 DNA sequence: TGTGCCAGCAGTTACTCCCAATCCTACGAGCAGTACTTC.